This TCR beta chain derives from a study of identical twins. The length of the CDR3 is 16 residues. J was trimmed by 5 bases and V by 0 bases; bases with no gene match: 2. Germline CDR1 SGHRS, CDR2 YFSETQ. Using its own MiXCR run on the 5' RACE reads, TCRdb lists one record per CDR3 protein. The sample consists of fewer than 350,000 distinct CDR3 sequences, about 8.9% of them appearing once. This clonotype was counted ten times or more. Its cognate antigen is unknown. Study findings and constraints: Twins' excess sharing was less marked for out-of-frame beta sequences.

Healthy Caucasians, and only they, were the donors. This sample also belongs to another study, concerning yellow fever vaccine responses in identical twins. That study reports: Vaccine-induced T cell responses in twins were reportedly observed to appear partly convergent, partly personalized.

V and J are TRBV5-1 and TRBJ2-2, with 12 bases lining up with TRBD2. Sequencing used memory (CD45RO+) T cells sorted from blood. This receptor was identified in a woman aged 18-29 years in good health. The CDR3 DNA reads TGCGCCAGCAGCTTGGCGGGACTAGCGGGTACCGGGGAGCTGTTTTTT. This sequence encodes CASSLAGLAGTGELFF.